A selection of T cell receptor beta chains follows, all from one sample in a study of neurological immune-mediated disorders. MiXCR, applied by TCRdb to the 5' RACE reads, yields one record per CDR3 protein. The sample contains tens of thousands of distinct CDR3 sequences, about an eighth of which appear only once. The sequenced sample consisted of PBMCs. Receptor source: a man aged 55 to 70 in good health. Each CDR3 is given with its conserved first and last residue. Fields, in order: D gene, V gene, J gene, clone size, CDR3 protein, CDR3 DNA. D genes are given only for firm matches. A row's size may be missing; if present it is once, few, many or a size class.

d_call: TRBD2; v_call: TRBV7-2; j_call: TRBJ2-5; clone_size: many; cdr3_aa: CASRVSGGDPETQYF; cdr3_nt: TGTGCCAGCAGGGTTAGCGGGGGGGACCCAGAGACCCAGTACTTC
d_call: .; v_call: TRBV24-1; j_call: TRBJ1-1; clone_size: many; cdr3_aa: CATSDYGTEAFF; cdr3_nt: TGTGCCACCAGTGATTACGGCACTGAAGCTTTCTTT
d_call: TRBD2; v_call: TRBV20-1; j_call: TRBJ2-5; clone_size: .; cdr3_aa: CSATPTSGSQETQYF; cdr3_nt: TGCAGTGCTACTCCGACTAGCGGGTCACAAGAGACCCAGTACTTC
d_call: .; v_call: TRBV28; j_call: TRBJ1-3; clone_size: many; cdr3_aa: CASSLERAGNTIYF; cdr3_nt: TGTGCCAGCAGTTTAGAGAGGGCTGGAAACACCATATATTTT
d_call: .; v_call: TRBV5-1; j_call: TRBJ2-7; clone_size: many; cdr3_aa: CASAPTGPEREQYF; cdr3_nt: TGCGCCAGCGCACCTACCGGGCCGGAGCGTGAGCAGTACTTC
d_call: TRBD2; v_call: TRBV6-5; j_call: TRBJ2-7; clone_size: many; cdr3_aa: CASSLRGGAPWHEQYF; cdr3_nt: TGTGCCAGCAGCCTCCGGGGGGGGGCACCTTGGCACGAGCAGTACTTC
d_call: .; v_call: TRBV2; j_call: TRBJ1-1; clone_size: many; cdr3_aa: CASKVGGTEAFF; cdr3_nt: TGTGCCAGCAAGGTCGGCGGCACTGAAGCTTTCTTT
d_call: .; v_call: TRBV5-1; j_call: TRBJ2-2; clone_size: many; cdr3_aa: CASFRVFGGELFF; cdr3_nt: TGCGCCAGTTTCAGGGTGTTTGGCGGGGAGCTGTTTTTT
d_call: TRBD2; v_call: TRBV3-1; j_call: TRBJ2-3; clone_size: .; cdr3_aa: CASNQAVAGGRAQYF; cdr3_nt: TGTGCCAGCAACCAAGCGGTAGCGGGGGGTCGGGCGCAGTATTTT
d_call: .; v_call: TRBV7-6; j_call: TRBJ1-5; clone_size: many; cdr3_aa: CASSPDRSPNQPQHF; cdr3_nt: TGTGCCAGCAGCCCGGATAGGAGCCCCAATCAGCCCCAGCATTTT
d_call: .; v_call: TRBV7-9; j_call: TRBJ1-1; clone_size: .; cdr3_aa: CASSLDQGNTEAFF; cdr3_nt: TGTGCCAGCAGCTTAGATCAGGGAAACACTGAAGCTTTCTTT
d_call: .; v_call: TRBV12-3/TRBV12-4; j_call: TRBJ2-5; clone_size: many; cdr3_aa: CASSPIYREETQYF; cdr3_nt: TGTGCCAGCAGTCCAATATACAGGGAAGAGACCCAGTACTTC
d_call: .; v_call: TRBV20-1; j_call: TRBJ1-1; clone_size: many; cdr3_aa: CSASRAPSTEAFF; cdr3_nt: TGCAGTGCTAGTAGGGCCCCGAGCACTGAAGCTTTCTTT
d_call: .; v_call: TRBV27; j_call: TRBJ1-5; clone_size: many; cdr3_aa: CASSLYSLGRGRNQPQHF; cdr3_nt: TGTGCCAGCAGTTTATACTCCCTTGGCCGGGGCCGTAATCAGCCCCAGCATTTT
d_call: TRBD2; v_call: TRBV7-2; j_call: TRBJ2-1; clone_size: many; cdr3_aa: CASSFGTSADEQFF; cdr3_nt: TGTGCCAGCAGCTTCGGGACTAGCGCTGATGAGCAGTTCTTC
d_call: TRBD1; v_call: TRBV11-2; j_call: TRBJ1-1; clone_size: many; cdr3_aa: CASTRDSLEAFF; cdr3_nt: TGTGCCAGCACCCGGGACAGTCTCGAAGCTTTCTTT
d_call: .; v_call: TRBV21-1; j_call: TRBJ2-2; clone_size: many; cdr3_aa: CASSKTPETTGELFF; cdr3_nt: TGTGCCAGCAGCAAAACCCCAGAAACCACCGGGGAGCTGTTTTTT
d_call: .; v_call: TRBV7-9; j_call: TRBJ1-2; clone_size: many; cdr3_aa: CASSPRVANYGYTF; cdr3_nt: TGTGCCAGCAGCCCTCGAGTTGCTAACTATGGCTACACCTTC
d_call: .; v_call: TRBV28; j_call: TRBJ2-3; clone_size: many; cdr3_aa: CASGGGGGTDTQYF; cdr3_nt: TGTGCCAGCGGCGGTGGAGGGGGTACAGATACGCAGTATTTT
d_call: .; v_call: TRBV12-3/TRBV12-4; j_call: TRBJ2-1; clone_size: .; cdr3_aa: CASRTNYNEQFF; cdr3_nt: TGTGCCAGCAGGACTAACTACAATGAGCAGTTCTTC
d_call: TRBD1; v_call: TRBV5-1; j_call: TRBJ1-1; clone_size: many; cdr3_aa: CASSSRTGRNTEAFF; cdr3_nt: TGCGCCAGCAGCTCGAGGACAGGGAGGAATACTGAAGCTTTCTTT
d_call: .; v_call: TRBV6-2/TRBV6-3; j_call: TRBJ2-6; clone_size: many; cdr3_aa: CVSSVTASLSGANVLTF; cdr3_nt: TGTGTCAGCAGTGTCACAGCCTCCCTATCTGGGGCCAACGTCCTGACTTTC
d_call: TRBD2; v_call: TRBV20-1; j_call: TRBJ2-1; clone_size: many; cdr3_aa: CSAPGTSSSYNEQFF; cdr3_nt: TGCAGTGCTCCCGGGACTAGCAGCTCCTACAATGAGCAGTTCTTC
d_call: .; v_call: TRBV10-3; j_call: TRBJ1-5; clone_size: .; cdr3_aa: CAISELTVDNQPQHF; cdr3_nt: TGTGCCATCAGTGAGTTGACAGTGGACAATCAGCCCCAGCATTTT
d_call: TRBD1; v_call: TRBV27; j_call: TRBJ1-1; clone_size: many; cdr3_aa: CASSPRQGNTEAFF; cdr3_nt: TGTGCCAGCAGTCCCCGACAGGGTAACACTGAAGCTTTCTTT
d_call: .; v_call: TRBV6-2/TRBV6-3; j_call: TRBJ1-5; clone_size: many; cdr3_aa: CASSDPIRERNQPQHF; cdr3_nt: TGTGCCAGCAGTGACCCGATCCGGGAACGCAATCAGCCCCAGCATTTT
d_call: .; v_call: TRBV4-3; j_call: TRBJ2-7; clone_size: many; cdr3_aa: CASSQRPGGAYEQYF; cdr3_nt: TGCGCCAGCAGCCAACGACCAGGTGGGGCCTACGAGCAGTACTTC
d_call: TRBD1; v_call: TRBV27; j_call: TRBJ1-5; clone_size: many; cdr3_aa: CASSSNDRAVQPQHF; cdr3_nt: TGTGCCAGCAGTTCGAACGACAGGGCTGTTCAGCCCCAGCATTTT
d_call: .; v_call: TRBV4-3; j_call: TRBJ2-3; clone_size: many; cdr3_aa: CASSQDPPGTDTQYF; cdr3_nt: TGCGCCAGCAGCCAAGATCCTCCGGGGACAGATACGCAGTATTTT
d_call: TRBD1; v_call: TRBV7-2; j_call: TRBJ1-3; clone_size: many; cdr3_aa: CASSLDRGTNTIYF; cdr3_nt: TGTGCCAGCAGCTTAGACAGGGGGACAAACACCATATATTTT
d_call: TRBD1; v_call: TRBV12-3/TRBV12-4; j_call: TRBJ2-5; clone_size: many; cdr3_aa: CASSTNRGPAQETQYF; cdr3_nt: TGTGCCAGCAGCACTAACAGGGGGCCGGCCCAAGAGACCCAGTACTTC
d_call: .; v_call: TRBV6-1; j_call: TRBJ2-7; clone_size: many; cdr3_aa: CASMEGVRWEYF; cdr3_nt: TGTGCCAGCATGGAGGGGGTGCGGTGGGAGTACTTC
d_call: .; v_call: TRBV20-1; j_call: TRBJ1-5; clone_size: few; cdr3_aa: CSARESPGPGRPQHF; cdr3_nt: TGCAGTGCTAGAGAGAGTCCGGGCCCAGGCCGGCCCCAGCATTTT
d_call: TRBD1; v_call: TRBV20-1; j_call: TRBJ1-6; clone_size: many; cdr3_aa: CSAGPGQVTSPLHF; cdr3_nt: TGCAGTGCGGGACCGGGACAGGTGACTTCACCCCTCCACTTT
d_call: .; v_call: TRBV10-3; j_call: TRBJ2-3; clone_size: .; cdr3_aa: CAISESGADTDTQYF; cdr3_nt: TGTGCCATCAGTGAGTCGGGAGCGGACACAGATACGCAGTATTTT
d_call: .; v_call: TRBV10-3; j_call: TRBJ1-1; clone_size: many; cdr3_aa: CAMSSPNTEAFF; cdr3_nt: TGTGCCATGTCTTCCCCGAACACTGAAGCTTTCTTT
d_call: .; v_call: TRBV5-1; j_call: TRBJ2-5; clone_size: many; cdr3_aa: CASTTGTSAETQYF; cdr3_nt: TGCGCCAGCACCACCGGGACCTCGGCGGAGACCCAGTACTTC